Listed below are T cell receptor beta chains from one sample, sequenced in a study of shared clonotypes between healthy human individuals. Profiling relied on immunoSEQ multiplex PCR, and the TCRdb table lists in-frame clones only, not all of them. This repertoire shows 2 million to 3 million clones, more than 90% found once; its top ten account for roughly 0.15%. Sequenced: naive CD4+ T cells sorted from blood. Receptor source: a man between 18 and 29 years old in good health. The conserved cysteine and the conserved F or W are not part of the CDR3 here.

j_call,v_call,cdr3_length,cdr3_aa
TRBJ1-2,TRBV12-5,12,ASGLVGWGDGYT
TRBJ1-6,TRBV6-5,11,ASRDASHSPLH
TRBJ1-1,TRBV18,13,ASSPSTGMNTEAF
TRBJ2-5,TRBV11-2,13,ASSTQRTSQETQY
TRBJ1-4,TRBV7-9,13,ASGQVPATNEKLF
TRBJ1-2,TRBV19,13,ASSSGQARGYGYT
TRBJ1-1,TRBV30,11,AWRAMEDTEAF
TRBJ2-7,TRBV7-8,12,ASSDQRGTYEQY
TRBJ1-4,TRBV14,13,ASSLTGQGNAKLF
TRBJ1-2,TRBV6-5,12,ASSYGSLNYGYT
TRBJ1-3,TRBV18,13,ASSPSDSAGNTIY
TRBJ1-3,TRBV18,14,ASSPNTILSGNTIY
TRBJ2-6,TRBV7-3,16,ASSKTGTGVSGANVLT
TRBJ1-6,TRBV7-9,13,ASSRQGVDNSPLH
TRBJ1-2,TRBV11-2,14,ASSLAGTGRIYGYT
TRBJ2-7,TRBV7-9,12,ASSPTGTESEQY
TRBJ1-6,TRBV30,12,AWSVGGYNSPLH
TRBJ2-5,TRBV18,11,ASLAGVQETQY
TRBJ1-2,TRBV30,11,AWSASDFGTYT
TRBJ2-2,TRBV5-1,16,ASSLAKYMLVQTGELF
TRBJ1-1,TRBV10-3,12,AISSLNSDTEAF
TRBJ1-1,TRBV7-2,11,ASRAGGGTEAF
TRBJ1-3,TRBV7-9,11,ASREGGGNTIY
TRBJ1-5,TRBV2,14,ASSDPGERVNQPQH
TRBJ2-1,TRBV5-1,13,ASSFPGGPRNEQF
TRBJ1-5,TRBV5-1,13,ASSLEGTDNQPQH
TRBJ2-1,TRBV6-4,11,ASSEEFYNEQF
TRBJ2-2,TRBV5-1,12,ASSIQGGTGELF
TRBJ1-1,TRBV13,11,ASSLPMNTEAF
TRBJ2-3,TRBV2,12,ASTGTPSTDTQY
TRBJ2-5,TRBV29-1,9,SVEDGRFQY
TRBJ1-1,TRBV7-9,13,ASSLRQGPNTEAF
TRBJ2-7,TRBV6-1,11,ASRPQGGYEQY
TRBJ2-3,TRBV29-1,11,SVGRGGSDTQY
TRBJ2-7,TRBV6-5,11,ASRRGQGHEQY
TRBJ2-3,TRBV13,14,ASSLRRQARADTQY